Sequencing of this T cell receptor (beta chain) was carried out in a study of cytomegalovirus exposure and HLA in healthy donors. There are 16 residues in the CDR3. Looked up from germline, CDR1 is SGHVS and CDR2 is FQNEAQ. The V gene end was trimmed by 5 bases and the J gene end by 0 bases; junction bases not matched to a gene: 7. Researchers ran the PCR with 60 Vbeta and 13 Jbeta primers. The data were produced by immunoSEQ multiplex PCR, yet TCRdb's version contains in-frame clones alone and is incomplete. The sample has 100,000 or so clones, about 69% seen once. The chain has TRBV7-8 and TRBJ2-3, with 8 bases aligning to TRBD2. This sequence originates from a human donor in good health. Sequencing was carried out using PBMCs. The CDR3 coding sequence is TGTGCCAGCAGCCCCGTAGCGGGGAGGAGCACAGATACGCAGTATTTT. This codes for CASSPVAGRSTDTQYF.